This is a list of T cell receptor beta chains from one sample in a study of OX40 agonist ivuxolimab in advanced cancers. The data were produced by immunoSEQ multiplex PCR, yet TCRdb's version contains in-frame clones alone and is incomplete. Counted here are 25,000 to 30,000 clones, 80% to 90% occurring once; the ten biggest clones make up more than 12%. This material consisted of CD4+ or CD8+ T cells sorted from blood, taken in a trial of the OX40 agonist ivuxolimab. These receptors came from an adult with an advanced solid tumor such as melanoma, head and neck, liver or kidney cancer. The CDR3 runs from the conserved cysteine through the conserved F or W. Fields, in order: V gene, clone size, D gene, J gene, CDR3 protein, CDR3 DNA. D genes are given only for firm matches. Not all rows give a size; the values are once, few, many and, for expanded clones, a class.

>TRBV9|-|-|TRBJ1-2
CASSVADPMDGYTF
TGTGCCAGCAGCGTAGCGGATCCGATGGATGGCTACACCTTC
>TRBV18|-|TRBD2|TRBJ2-3
CASSPSTSGRRDTQYF
TGTGCCAGCTCACCTTCGACTAGCGGGAGGAGAGATACGCAGTATTTT
>TRBV7-9|-|-|TRBJ2-5
CASSLEGTQETQYF
TGTGCCAGCAGCTTAGAGGGAACTCAAGAGACCCAGTACTTC
>TRBV6-4|-|TRBD1|TRBJ2-3
CASSDSDRGRTDTQYF
TGTGCCAGCAGTGACTCGGACAGGGGGCGTACAGATACGCAGTATTTT
>TRBV29-1|-|-|TRBJ1-2
CSVEGLDSYGYTF
TGCAGCGTTGAGGGCCTGGACAGCTATGGCTACACCTTC
>TRBV13|-|-|TRBJ2-3
CASSELPDTQYF
TGTGCCAGCAGCGAGCTACCAGATACGCAGTATTTT
>TRBV6-5|-|-|TRBJ1-3
CASSYSTSSGNTIYF
TGTGCCAGCAGTTACTCGACCAGCTCTGGAAACACCATATATTTT
>TRBV7-9|-|TRBD2|TRBJ2-4
CASSLLGGPLSPIQYF
TGTGCCAGCAGCTTATTGGGAGGGCCCTTGAGTCCCATTCAGTACTTC
>TRBV4-2|-|-|TRBJ1-1
CASSSVGLMDTEAFF
TGTGCCAGCAGCTCGGTAGGGTTAATGGACACTGAAGCTTTCTTT
>TRBV7-9|-|-|TRBJ2-5
CASSLVTAKQETQYF
TGTGCCAGCAGCTTAGTGACAGCCAAGCAAGAGACCCAGTACTTC
>TRBV9|few|-|TRBJ1-2
CASSLPAGYGYTF
TGTGCCAGCAGCCTACCTGCGGGCTATGGCTACACCTTC
>TRBV7-8|-|-|TRBJ2-1
CASNPGSYNEQFF
TGTGCCAGCAACCCTGGGAGTTACAATGAGCAGTTCTTC
>TRBV29-1|-|TRBD1|TRBJ1-1
CSVEGQGRMMNTEAFF
TGCAGCGTTGAAGGACAGGGGCGGATGATGAACACTGAAGCTTTCTTT
>TRBV11-2|-|-|TRBJ1-3
CASSLGGAPGNTIYF
TGTGCCAGCAGCTTAGGGGGGGCCCCTGGAAACACCATATATTTT
>TRBV5-6|few|-|TRBJ2-1
CASSPEGFGNEQFF
TGTGCCAGCAGCCCTGAAGGGTTTGGGAATGAGCAGTTCTTC